The 24 T cell receptor beta chains below were found in one sample sequenced in a study of T cells in women clearing cervical HPV infection. Some clones are missing from TCRdb's copy, which holds only in-frame ones; the method was immunoSEQ multiplex PCR. Its table lists 40,000 to 55,000 clones. Source material: blood buffy coat. These TCRs come from a woman between 18 and 69 years old with a cervical HPV16 infection that either progressed to CIN3+ or cleared (not recorded which).

This chain's CDR3 is CASSSNTGGTEAFF. Incomplete CDR3 DNA: TGCGCCAGCAGCTCCAATACAGGGGGCACTGAA. The chain has TRBV5-1 and TRBJ1-1; 8 nucleotides agree with TRBD1. The read comes to an end 3 residues before the CDR3 does, leaving the germline J gene to fill in the end. CDR3 length: 14 amino acids. CDR1 is SGHRS, CDR2 YFSETQ, per germline. V gave up 3 bases and J gave up 4 bases; unmatched junction bases: 5.

A note on this clone: The observed sequence ends 3 residues before the CDR3 terminus, with the missing tail filled in from the germline J gene. The chain employs TRBV7-3 and TRBJ1-5; D unresolved. The CDR3 is made up of 13 amino acids. Between the trimmed V and J ends, which lost 3 bases and 4 bases, there was a span of 7 bases. Germline loops: CDR1 SGHTA, CDR2 FQGTGA. The sequenced CDR3 bases are TGTGCCAGCAGCTTGGCCCCTAATCAGCCC. Translation: CASSLAPNQP. The entire CDR3 sequence reads CASSLAPNQPQHF.

About this clone itself: Read sequence stops 3 residues before the CDR3 end, and the germline J gene provides the missing end. The chain combines TRBV30 with TRBJ2-4; 7 nucleotides align to TRBD1. This CDR3 comprises 12 residues. The germline V gene has CDR1 GTSNPN and CDR2 SVGIG (reference sequence). The covered CDR3 bases are TGTGCCTGGAGTGAACAGGGGCGCGGT. Its protein product is CAWSEQGRG. The whole CDR3 sequence reads CAWSEQGRGQYF.

Concerning this clone: With the read ending 3 residues before the CDR3 end, the germline J gene is used to fill in that end. The chain uses TRBV5-1 and TRBJ1-1, with 11 bases identical to TRBD1. CDR1 is SGHRS, CDR2 YFSETQ, per germline. This CDR3 region has 16 residues. V trimming: 0 bases; J trimming: 4 bases; junction bases outside the gene matches: 5. The CDR3 reads CASSLAGGTGGTEAFF. The part of the CDR3 DNA that was read is TGCGCCAGCAGCTTGGCCGGTGGGACAGGGGGCACTGAA. The full variable domain, with the rest looked up from reference TRBV5-1 and TRBJ1-1, is KAGVTQTPRYLIKTRGQQVTLSCSPISGHRSVSWYQQTPGQGLQFLFEYFSETQRNKGNFPGRFSGRQFSNSRSEMNVSTLELGDSALYLCASSLAGGTGGTEAFFGQGTRLTVV.

Remarks on this clone: The DNA ends 3 residues before the CDR3 does, and the rest of the CDR3 is filled in from the germline J gene. The gene calls are TRBV5-6 and TRBJ2-7, with 12 bases matching TRBD1. The CDR3 is 15 residues long. The germline V gene has CDR1 SGHDT and CDR2 YYEEEE. After removal of 5 bases from V and 4 bases from J, the junction contained 7 bases not matched to a gene. CDR3 DNA, as far as it was read: TGTGCCAGCAGGGAGGCGGGACAGGGGGCTTACGAG. It codes for CASREAGQGAYE. The CDR3, in full, reads CASREAGQGAYEQYF.

As concerns this clone: The read is 3 residues too short to cover the CDR3 end, so that end is filled in from the germline J gene. V is TRBV18 and J is TRBJ2-3, with 7 positions matching TRBD1. The CDR3 is 14 residues long. Germline-derived CDR1 and CDR2 are KGHSH and LQKENI. V dropped 4 bases and J dropped 5; count of bases not matched to a gene: 6. Incomplete CDR3 DNA: TGTGCCAGCTCACGAACCGACAGGGTAGATACG. It yields the protein CASSRTDRVDT. The complete CDR3 sequence is CASSRTDRVDTQYF.

Of note for this clone: The read stops 3 residues short of the end of the CDR3; the missing end is completed from the germline J gene. The V call is TRBV11-2, the J call TRBJ2-7; a possible D gene is TRBD1 (6 bases). Per the germline V gene, CDR1 is SGHAT and CDR2 is FQNNGV. Trimming pared 0 bases from V and 6 bases from J, leaving 15 bases between. The CDR3 is made up of 15 amino acids. This CDR3 is CASSLDGRGISEQYF. The CDR3 DNA, read in part, is TGTGCCAGCAGCTTAGACGGCAGGGGTATAAGCGAG.

A word on this clone: Read sequence stops 3 residues before the CDR3 end, and the germline J gene provides the missing end. This chain joins TRBV6-2 or TRBV6-3 and TRBJ1-1; D is possibly TRBD1 (5 bases). V lost 2 bases, J lost 5 bases, and 12 bases lay in between. The germline CDR1 and CDR2 sequences are MNHEY and SVGEGT. The CDR3 has 14 amino acids. CDR3 DNA, as far as it was read: TGTGCCAGCAGTTACGGGGGGGAGAGAACTGAA. This codes for CASSYGGERTE. The whole CDR3 sequence reads CASSYGGERTEAFF.

As regards this clone: From the germline J gene comes the end of the CDR3, since the read stops 3 residues before it. V and J are TRBV4-1 and TRBJ2-7, with 7 bases identical to TRBD2. V lost 2 bases and J lost 2; bases outside the gene matches: 9. Germline V gene lookup returns CDR1 MGHRA and CDR2 YSYEKL. The CDR3 is 16 residues long. The CDR3 DNA, read in part, is TGCGCCAGCAGCCAACCCCGGGAGCGGGGAACCTACGAG. It translates to CASSQPRERGTYE. The full-length CDR3 reads as CASSQPRERGTYEQYF.

Note on this clone: Coverage ceases 3 residues before the CDR3 finishes, and the germline J gene fills in the end. This chain uses TRBV6-1 with TRBJ2-1, with D maybe TRBD2 (6 bases). V lost 2 bases to trimming and J lost 3 bases, with 14 bases between them. CDR1 is MNHNS and CDR2 is SASEGT in the germline V gene. This CDR3 contains 16 residues. The CDR3 loop reads CASSELWRGYYNEQFF. The sequenced part of the CDR3 DNA is TGTGCCAGCAGTGAACTGTGGCGGGGATACTACAATGAG.

Comments on this clone: The read ends 3 residues before the CDR3 terminus; that terminus is restored from the germline J gene. This sequence joins TRBV6-1 and TRBJ2-2; 7 positions agree with TRBD2. CDR1 and CDR2 from the germline V gene are MNHNS and SASEGT. The CDR3 totals 14 residues. CDR3 bases read: TGTGCCAGCAGTGGGGGAGGGAGCGGTGAAAAG. The encoded protein is CASSGGGSGEK. The entire CDR3 sequence reads CASSGGGSGEKLFF.

As for this clone: The read ends 3 residues before the CDR3 terminus; that terminus is restored from the germline J gene. This sequence joins TRBV12-3 or TRBV12-4 and TRBJ2-3; 9 nucleotides line up with TRBD2. Losses at the gene ends were 5 bases for V and 0 bases for J; bases not matched to a gene: 3. CDR3 length equals 15 residues. This CDR3 reads CASSSGGTSTDTQYF. The covered CDR3 bases are TGTGCCAGCAGTAGCGGGGGGACTAGCACAGATACG.

Of note for this clone: An end of the junction differs from the germline gene, which may be a read error. The read ends 3 residues before the CDR3 terminus; that terminus is restored from the germline J gene. The sample has other DNA sequences that encode this CDR3 too. The rearrangement uses TRBV5-1 and TRBJ1-3, with 9 bases lining up with TRBD1. This CDR3 has 20 amino acids. CDR1 and CDR2 from the germline V gene are SGHRS and YFSETQ. The CDR3 bases that were read are TGCGCCAGCAGCTTGACAGGGGGCGGATTGAGGGTCGGTACTGGAAACACT. Protein sequence: CASSLTGGGLRVGTGNT. The CDR3, in full, reads CASSLTGGGLRVGTGNTIYF. The complete variable domain, with remaining parts taken from reference TRBV5-1 and TRBJ1-3, reads KAGVTQTPRYLIKTRGQQVTLSCSPISGHRSVSWYQQTPGQGLQFLFEYFSETQRNKGNFPGRFSGRQFSNSRSEMNVSTLELGDSALYLCASSLTGGGLRVGTGNTIYFGEGSWLTVV.

Regarding this clone: The read falls 3 residues short of the CDR3 end, and the missing part is taken from the germline J gene. The chain links TRBV18 to TRBJ1-2, with 8 bases that match TRBD1. Germline-derived CDR1 and CDR2 are KGHSH and LQKENI. CDR3 length: 12 amino acids. CDR3 sequence: CASSPTGDTYTF. The sequenced CDR3 bases are TGTGCCAGCTCACCGACAGGGGATACC.

With regard to this clone: The read ends 3 residues early relative to the CDR3; the germline J gene fills the gap. This chain links TRBV4-2 with TRBJ2-7, with D maybe TRBD1 (6 bases). Trimming shortened V by 1 base and J by 0 bases, and 10 bases separated the two germline ends. The CDR3 is 15 amino acids. The V gene's germline CDR1 is LGHNA and CDR2 YNFKEQ. CDR3 protein: CASSQAWDNSYEQYF. CDR3 DNA (partial): TGTGCCAGCAGCCAAGCGTGGGACAACTCCTACGAG.

Comments on this clone: A read error may produce the germline difference seen at one junction end. The read comes to an end 3 residues before the CDR3 does, leaving the germline J gene to fill in the end. The same CDR3 arises from other DNA sequences in this sample as well. V is TRBV5-6 and J is TRBJ1-3; D unresolved. CDR3 length: 15 amino acids. Germline V CDR1 and CDR2: SGHDT, YYEEEE. This CDR3 reads CASSEGLGSGNTIYF. The CDR3 DNA, read in part, is TGTGCCAGCAGCGAAGGGCTGGGCTCTGGAAACACT. Drawing the rest from reference TRBV5-6 and TRBJ1-3, the complete variable domain is DAGVTQSPTHLIKTRGQQVTLRCSPKSGHDTVSWYQQALGQGPQFIFQYYEEEERQRGNFPDRFSGHQFPNYSSELNVNALLLGDSALYLCASSEGLGSGNTIYFGEGSWLTVV.

Concerning this clone itself: The CDR3 end falls 3 residues outside the read, so it is completed with the germline J gene. This chain uses TRBV4-1 with TRBJ2-7; 10 bases are a match to TRBD2. The germline V gene has CDR1 MGHRA and CDR2 YSYEKL. This CDR3 spans 15 amino acids. The trim removed 4 bases at V and 3 bases at J, leaving 6 bases unmatched. Partial CDR3 DNA: TGCGCCAGCAGCCCGTCCGGGACTAGCGACTACGAG. This gives the protein CASSPSGTSDYE. The complete CDR3 sequence is CASSPSGTSDYEQYF.

CDR3 bases read: TGTGCCAGTAGGGGGACAGGGAATCAGCCC. Its protein product is CASRGTGNQP. The full CDR3 reads CASRGTGNQPQHF. This chain connects TRBV19 to TRBJ1-5; TRBD1 agrees at 9 bases. Sequencing ends 3 residues short of the CDR3 end; the germline J gene provides the rest. Losses at the gene ends were 6 bases for V and 4 bases for J; bases not matched to a gene: 1. The CDR3 sequence is 13 residues long. Germline V gene sequence: CDR1 LNHDA, CDR2 SQIVND (reference sequence).

About this clone: The read ends 3 residues early relative to the CDR3; the germline J gene fills the gap. The chain is built from TRBV10-2 and TRBJ2-7; 11 positions agree with TRBD2. Trimming took 3 bases from V and 3 from J; bases not matched to a gene: 4. CDR1 is WSHSY, CDR2 SAAADI, per germline. The length of the CDR3 is 15 residues. This CDR3 is CASSDLAGGLYEQYF. The CDR3 DNA, read in part, is TGCGCCAGCAGTGATCTAGCGGGGGGACTCTACGAG.

Worth noting for this clone: Read data end 3 residues before the CDR3 end; the end is taken from the germline J gene. The V gene is TRBV5-4, the J gene TRBJ2-5; 7 bases align to TRBD1. After removal of 4 bases from V and 1 base from J, the junction contained 4 bases not matched to a gene. Germline V gene lookup returns CDR1 SGHNT and CDR2 YYREEE (reference sequence). The CDR3 spans 14 residues. CDR3 loop: CASSPRQGQETQYF. The CDR3 bases that were read are TGTGCCAGCAGCCCGCGACAGGGCCAAGAGACC.

As concerns this clone: The CDR3 goes on 3 residues after the read ends, and that part is filled in from the germline J gene. This sequence joins TRBV29-1 and TRBJ1-4, with 8 bases aligning to TRBD1. CDR3 length: 13 residues. The V segment lost 5 bases and the J segment 4 bases; nucleotides outside the gene matches: 3. CDR1 SQVTM and CDR2 ANQGSEA come from the germline V gene. The sequenced CDR3 bases are TGCAGCGTTCCTGGGACAGGTAATGAAAAA. This gives the protein CSVPGTGNEK. The whole CDR3 is CSVPGTGNEKLFF.

With regard to this clone: One end of the junction fails to match germline, which may point to a read error. The read halts 3 residues ahead of the CDR3 end, with the missing end drawn from the germline J gene. The gene calls are TRBV28 and TRBJ2-4, with D unresolved. The germline CDR1 and CDR2 sequences are MDHEN and SYDVKM. The CDR3 runs 12 residues. The covered CDR3 bases are TGTGCCAGCGGTTTAGTCGGGAACATT. Amino acid sequence: CASGLVGNI. From start to end, the CDR3 is CASGLVGNIQYF.

A remark on this clone: The observed sequence ends 3 residues before the CDR3 terminus, with the missing tail filled in from the germline J gene. This chain links TRBV6-1 with TRBJ2-3; possibly TRBD1 for D (5 bases). The CDR3 totals 14 residues. The germline gives CDR1 MNHNS, CDR2 SASEGT. V shed 3 bases and J shed 4 bases, with 11 bases lying between them. The part of the CDR3 DNA that was read is TGTGCCAGCAGTGAGACAGTAAGTTCAGATACG. Protein product: CASSETVSSDT. The complete CDR3 sequence is CASSETVSSDTQYF.

Worth noting for this clone: The read terminates 3 residues before the CDR3 end, so the remaining end is supplied by the germline J gene. V and J are TRBV18 and TRBJ1-4, with 9 bases identical to TRBD1. With V trimmed by 6 bases and J by 5 bases, 10 bases remained unmatched. CDR1 and CDR2 (germline): KGHSH, LQKENI. The CDR3 extends over 16 amino acids. CDR3 residues: CASSPKTGTGNEKLFF. The sequenced part of the CDR3 DNA is TGTGCCAGCTCTCCAAAAACCGGGACAGGGAATGAAAAA.